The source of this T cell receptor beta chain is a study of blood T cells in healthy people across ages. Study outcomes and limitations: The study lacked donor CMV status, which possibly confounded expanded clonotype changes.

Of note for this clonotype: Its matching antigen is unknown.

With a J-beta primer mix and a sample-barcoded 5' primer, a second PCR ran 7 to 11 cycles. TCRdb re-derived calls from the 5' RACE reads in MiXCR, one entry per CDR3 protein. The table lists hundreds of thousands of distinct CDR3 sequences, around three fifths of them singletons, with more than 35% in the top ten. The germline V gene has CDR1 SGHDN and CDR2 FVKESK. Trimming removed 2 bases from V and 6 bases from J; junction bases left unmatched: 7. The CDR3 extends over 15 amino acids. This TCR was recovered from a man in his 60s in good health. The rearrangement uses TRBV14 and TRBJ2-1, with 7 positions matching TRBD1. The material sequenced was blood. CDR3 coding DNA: TGTGCCAGCAGCCAACCTGGGACAGTAGTCAATGAGCAGTTCTTC. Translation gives CASSQPGTVVNEQFF.